A single sample is the source of the 8 T cell receptor beta chains below, sequenced in a study of blood T cells in healthy people across ages. The authors ran a second PCR of roughly 7 to 11 cycles using a sample-barcoded 5' primer and a J-beta primer mix. MiXCR, run by TCRdb on the 5' RACE reads, gives a single entry per CDR3 protein. Altogether hundreds of thousands of distinct CDR3 sequences are present, about 30% being singletons, with the ten largest covering less than 20%. Sequenced sample: blood. These receptors were obtained from an elderly woman in good health.

This clonotype was seen only a few times. A much bigger clone sits one base away, suggesting this may be a read error. The CDR3 end shows no conserved phenylalanine or tryptophan, and so a read error is likely. The rearrangement links TRBV4-3 to TRBJ2-7; D possibly matches TRBD1 or TRBD2 (5 bases each). There are 15 residues in the CDR3. V dropped 1 base and J dropped 7 bases, with 17 bases sitting between them. CDR1 and CDR2 (germline): LGHNA, YSLEER. CDR3: CASSQGVTDYNEQYY. In DNA form, the CDR3 reads TGCGCCAGCAGCCAAGGGGTGACAGACTACAATGAGCAGTACTAC.

The table lists this clonotype with many counts. The chain recombines TRBV2 with TRBJ2-1, with 9 bases matching TRBD1. Germline CDR1 reads SNHLY; CDR2 reads FYNNEI. The J segment lost 9 bases and the V segment lost 6 bases, leaving 15 bases of the junction unmatched. The CDR3 is 16 amino acids. CDR3 loop: CASRADRDRALIEQFF. In DNA form, the CDR3 reads TGTGCCAGCAGAGCTGACCGGGACAGGGCCCTAATTGAGCAGTTCTTC.

This clonotype has just a few counts. This could be a read error, since a much larger clone is one nucleotide away. The chain is built from TRBV5-6 and TRBJ1-2, with a tentative D call TRBD1 (5 bases). This CDR3 spans 14 amino acids. CDR1 and CDR2 from the germline V gene are SGHDT and YYEEEE. The germline V and J ends were trimmed by 3 bases and 7 bases, with 16 bases remaining between them. The CDR3 region is CASSWLKGEGGYTF. The CDR3 bases are TGTGCCAGCAGCTGGTTGAAAGGGGAAGGTGGCTACACCTTC. The full variable domain, its missing parts supplied by reference TRBV5-6 and TRBJ1-2, is DAGVTQSPTHLIKTRGQQVTLRCSPKSGHDTVSWYQQALGQGPQFIFQYYEEEERQRGNFPDRFSGHQFPNYSSELNVNALLLGDSALYLCASSWLKGEGGYTFGSGTRLTVV.

As for this clonotype: A read error may explain this, as a much larger clone is one base away. This chain connects TRBV20-1 to TRBJ2-1, with 7 bases fitting TRBD1. Germline V gene lookup returns CDR1 DFQATT and CDR2 SNEGSKA (reference sequence). V gave up 6 bases and J gave up 10 bases; unmatched junction bases: 15. There are 14 residues in the CDR3. The CDR3 bases are TGCAGTGCCGCCGAAGGGGGCGGTACCTACGAGCAGTTCTTC. As protein: CSAAEGGGTYEQFF.

This clonotype was seen repeatedly, ten times or more. The gene calls are TRBV6-6 and TRBJ2-1; 10 bases map to TRBD2. V gave up 5 bases and J gave up 9 bases; unmatched junction bases: 13. CDR1 is MNHNY and CDR2 is SVGAGI in the germline V gene (reference sequence). This CDR3 contains 16 residues. Here the CDR3 reads CASSARAGGRSGEQFF. CDR3 coding DNA: TGTGCCAGCAGTGCCAGAGCGGGGGGGCGTTCGGGTGAGCAGTTCTTC.

The chain couples TRBV9 to TRBJ1-5; no definite D call. CDR1 is SGDLS and CDR2 is YYNGEE in the germline V gene. The ends were cut back, 2 bases at V and 6 bases at J, with 15 bases in the middle. This CDR3 spans 15 amino acids. CDR3 sequence reads: CASSVGGSQGQPQHF. The CDR3 DNA sequence: TGTGCCAGCAGCGTGGGAGGGAGTCAAGGTCAGCCCCAGCATTTT.

Concerning this clonotype: With a much larger clone just one base away, this may be a read error. The chain couples TRBV5-1 to TRBJ1-1; no definite D call. CDR3 length equals 14 residues. CDR1 is SGHRS and CDR2 is YFSETQ in the germline V gene. The germline V and J ends were trimmed by 2 bases and 5 bases, with 13 bases remaining between them. This CDR3 is CASSFTDSGTEAFF. In DNA form, the CDR3 reads TGCGCCAGCAGCTTCACTGACTCTGGGACTGAAGCTTTCTTT.

In regard to this clonotype: A much bigger clone sits one base away, suggesting this may be a read error. CDR3 nucleotide sequence: TGTGCCAGCAGTGAAAACAGAGTGAATGGAAAACTGTTTTTT. Protein: CASSENRVNGKLFF. The V and J genes are TRBV25-1 and TRBJ1-4, with D unclear. Germline V lookup: CDR1 MGHDK, CDR2 SYGVNS. The CDR3 covers 14 residues.